This is a list of T cell receptor beta chains from one sample in a study of cytomegalovirus exposure and HLA in healthy donors. Profiled with immunoSEQ multiplex PCR; TCRdb holds only in-frame clones, not every one. Of 40,000 or so clones listed, 90% are singletons. Sequencing was done on a sample of PBMCs. These receptors originate from a woman aged 18-30 years in good health and CMV-seronegative. The CDR3 runs from the conserved cysteine through the conserved F or W. The D gene is left open where the match is weak. Clone sizes are given selectively: once, few, many, or a class where the clone is expanded.

V gene: TRBV5-4
J gene: TRBJ1-1
clone size: NA
D gene: NA
CDR3 DNA: TGTGCCAGCAGCTTAGATGAGGACACTGAAGCTTTCTTT
CDR3 protein: CASSLDEDTEAFF

V gene: TRBV27
J gene: TRBJ2-5
clone size: NA
D gene: TRBD1
CDR3 DNA: TGTGCCAGCAGTTCCACAGGGGGCGTACAAGAGACCCAGTACTTC
CDR3 protein: CASSSTGGVQETQYF

V gene: TRBV1
J gene: TRBJ2-2
clone size: NA
D gene: NA
CDR3 DNA: TGCACCAGCAGCCAAGTGATTACGGGGGGAGGCACCGGGGAGCTGTTTTTT
CDR3 protein: CTSSQVITGGGTGELFF

V gene: TRBV28
J gene: TRBJ2-1
clone size: NA
D gene: TRBD1
CDR3 DNA: TGTGCCAGCTCCTTCAACCGGGACAGGGGGGAGTATCTACAGTTCTTC
CDR3 protein: CASSFNRDRGEYLQFF

V gene: TRBV2
J gene: TRBJ2-5
clone size: NA
D gene: NA
CDR3 DNA: TGTGCCAGCAGTCTCAGGCCAGGGATTATGGAGACCCAGTACTTC
CDR3 protein: CASSLRPGIMETQYF

V gene: TRBV6-5
J gene: TRBJ2-1
clone size: NA
D gene: TRBD1
CDR3 DNA: TGTGCCAGCAGCGACAGGGGCCTTACCTACAATGAGCAGTTCTTC
CDR3 protein: CASSDRGLTYNEQFF

V gene: TRBV28
J gene: TRBJ2-3
clone size: NA
D gene: NA
CDR3 DNA: TGTGCCAGCAGCCTTACCTCACTAAGCAGACGTAGCACAGATACGCAGTATTTT
CDR3 protein: CASSLTSLSRRSTDTQYF

V gene: TRBV25-1
J gene: TRBJ1-4
clone size: NA
D gene: NA
CDR3 DNA: TGTGCCACCCTCGGCGGGGAAAAACTGTTTTTT
CDR3 protein: CATLGGEKLFF

V gene: TRBV10-3
J gene: TRBJ1-1
clone size: NA
D gene: NA
CDR3 DNA: TGTGCCATCAGAGGTCCTAGCGCAGAAGCGGTTGGGAACACTGAAGCTTTCTTT
CDR3 protein: CAIRGPSAEAVGNTEAFF

V gene: TRBV5-1
J gene: TRBJ1-4
clone size: NA
D gene: NA
CDR3 DNA: TGCGCCAGCAGCCCCTACAGTTGGGTCGATGAAAAACTGTTTTTT
CDR3 protein: CASSPYSWVDEKLFF

V gene: TRBV11-1
J gene: TRBJ2-7
clone size: NA
D gene: TRBD2
CDR3 DNA: TGTGCCAGCAGCCGCACCGGGACTAGCGGTCCCTACGAGCAGTACTTC
CDR3 protein: CASSRTGTSGPYEQYF

V gene: TRBV30
J gene: TRBJ2-1
clone size: NA
D gene: NA
CDR3 DNA: TGTGCCTCGAACAGGGTTGGCTCCTACAATGAGCAGTTCTTC
CDR3 protein: CASNRVGSYNEQFF

V gene: TRBV6-5
J gene: TRBJ2-1
clone size: once
D gene: NA
CDR3 DNA: TGTGCCAGCAGTTATGGGGGACGGGGGGCCACCAGTGAGCAGTTCTTC
CDR3 protein: CASSYGGRGATSEQFF

V gene: TRBV14
J gene: TRBJ2-7
clone size: NA
D gene: NA
CDR3 DNA: TGTGCCAGCAGCCAAGTAGAACCCCAGGGCATGGACTACGAGCAGTACTTC
CDR3 protein: CASSQVEPQGMDYEQYF

V gene: TRBV7-9
J gene: TRBJ2-7
clone size: NA
D gene: TRBD1
CDR3 DNA: TGTTCCAGCAGCTTAGGACTCCAGGGGGCAAGGGAGCAGTACTTC
CDR3 protein: CSSSLGLQGAREQYF

V gene: TRBV27
J gene: TRBJ2-7
clone size: NA
D gene: TRBD1
CDR3 DNA: TGTGCCACCCCCCTCCGGGACAGTCCTTACGAGCAGTACTTC
CDR3 protein: CATPLRDSPYEQYF

V gene: TRBV27
J gene: TRBJ2-4
clone size: NA
D gene: TRBD2
CDR3 DNA: TGTGCCAGCAGTCCGATAGGGAGGGATCTAGCCAAAAACATTCAGTACTTC
CDR3 protein: CASSPIGRDLAKNIQYF

V gene: TRBV5-1
J gene: TRBJ2-7
clone size: NA
D gene: NA
CDR3 DNA: TGCGCCAGCAGCTTGGGGGGTCCGTATTCGGACTACTCTCGAGTCTCCTACGAGCAGTACTTC
CDR3 protein: CASSLGGPYSDYSRVSYEQYF

V gene: TRBV27
J gene: TRBJ1-1
clone size: NA
D gene: NA
CDR3 DNA: TGTGCCAGCAGTTTAACTAACGACAGGACGAACACTGAAGCTTTCTTT
CDR3 protein: CASSLTNDRTNTEAFF

V gene: TRBV27
J gene: TRBJ1-1
clone size: NA
D gene: NA
CDR3 DNA: TGTGCCAGCAGTTTAAGGGGCTTGAACACTGAAGCTTTCTTT
CDR3 protein: CASSLRGLNTEAFF

V gene: TRBV9
J gene: TRBJ1-4
clone size: NA
D gene: TRBD1
CDR3 DNA: TGTGCCAGCAGCGTGCAGGGGGGAAGAGGAGAAAAACTGTTTTTT
CDR3 protein: CASSVQGGRGEKLFF

V gene: TRBV7-9
J gene: TRBJ2-7
clone size: NA
D gene: NA
CDR3 DNA: TGTGCCAGCGGCTTCCTGGGAGTGGGCTACGAGCAGTACTTC
CDR3 protein: CASGFLGVGYEQYF

V gene: TRBV18
J gene: TRBJ2-5
clone size: NA
D gene: NA
CDR3 DNA: TGTGCCAGCTCACCTTCCGGACAGCAAGAGACCCAGTACTTC
CDR3 protein: CASSPSGQQETQYF

V gene: TRBV11-2
J gene: TRBJ1-3
clone size: NA
D gene: TRBD1
CDR3 DNA: TGTGCCAGCAGCATCGGACAGGGCGGAAACACCATATATTTT
CDR3 protein: CASSIGQGGNTIYF

V gene: TRBV28
J gene: TRBJ2-4
clone size: NA
D gene: NA
CDR3 DNA: TGTGCCAGCAGTGACAGACCAGGAGGGCCCCTGCGCGCCAAAAACATTCAGTACTTC
CDR3 protein: CASSDRPGGPLRAKNIQYF

V gene: TRBV4-2
J gene: TRBJ2-3
clone size: NA
D gene: TRBD2
CDR3 DNA: TGTGCCAGCAGCCCCGGACTAGCGGGAGTTCTCTCAGATACGCAGTATTTT
CDR3 protein: CASSPGLAGVLSDTQYF

V gene: TRBV29-1
J gene: TRBJ1-4
clone size: NA
D gene: NA
CDR3 DNA: TGCAGCGCCGCAGGTCAGGCCCGTGAAAAACTGTTTTTT
CDR3 protein: CSAAGQAREKLFF

V gene: TRBV28
J gene: TRBJ2-5
clone size: NA
D gene: NA
CDR3 DNA: TGTGCCAGCTACCCTAGGCTAGTAGCCGAAGAAACCCAGTACTTC
CDR3 protein: CASYPRLVAEETQYF

V gene: TRBV30
J gene: TRBJ2-2
clone size: NA
D gene: NA
CDR3 DNA: TGTGCCTGGAGTTCGGGAGTAGTGGCCGGGGAGCTGTTTTTT
CDR3 protein: CAWSSGVVAGELFF

V gene: TRBV25-1
J gene: TRBJ1-5
clone size: NA
D gene: TRBD1
CDR3 DNA: TGTGCCAGCAGTGGCCGGGACAGCAGCCATCAGCCCCAGCATTTT
CDR3 protein: CASSGRDSSHQPQHF

V gene: TRBV11-2
J gene: TRBJ2-3
clone size: NA
D gene: NA
CDR3 DNA: TGTGCCAGCAGCTCTAGCATCCTACGGATTAGCGACACAGATACGCAGTATTTT
CDR3 protein: CASSSSILRISDTDTQYF

V gene: TRBV7-9
J gene: TRBJ2-7
clone size: NA
D gene: TRBD1
CDR3 DNA: TGTGCCAGCAGCCCCCCAATATACGTGGGACAGGGCCCCTACGAGCAGTACTTC
CDR3 protein: CASSPPIYVGQGPYEQYF

V gene: TRBV21-1
J gene: TRBJ1-5
clone size: NA
D gene: NA
CDR3 DNA: TGTGCCAGCAGCAAATTTAATCCGGGGGTCGGGAGCAATCAGCCCCAGCATTTT
CDR3 protein: CASSKFNPGVGSNQPQHF